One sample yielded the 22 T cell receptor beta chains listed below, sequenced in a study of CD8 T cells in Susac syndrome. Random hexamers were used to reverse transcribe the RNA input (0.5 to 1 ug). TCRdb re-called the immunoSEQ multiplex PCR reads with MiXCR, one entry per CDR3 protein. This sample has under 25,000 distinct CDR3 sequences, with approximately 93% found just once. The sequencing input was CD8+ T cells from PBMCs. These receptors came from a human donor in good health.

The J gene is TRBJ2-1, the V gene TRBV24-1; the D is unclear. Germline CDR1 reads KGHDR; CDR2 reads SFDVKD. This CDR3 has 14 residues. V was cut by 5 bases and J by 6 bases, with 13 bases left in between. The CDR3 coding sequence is TGTGCCACCAGTGCCCTAGACCGGGTCAATGAGCAGTTCTTC. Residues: CATSALDRVNEQFF.

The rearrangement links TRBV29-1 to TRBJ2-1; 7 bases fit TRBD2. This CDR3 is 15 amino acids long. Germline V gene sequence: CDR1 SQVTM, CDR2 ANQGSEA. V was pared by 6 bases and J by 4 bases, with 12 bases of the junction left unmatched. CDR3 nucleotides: TGCAGCGTCGTATCCTCTAAGCGGGGATACAATGAGCAGTTCTTC. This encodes CSVVSSKRGYNEQFF.

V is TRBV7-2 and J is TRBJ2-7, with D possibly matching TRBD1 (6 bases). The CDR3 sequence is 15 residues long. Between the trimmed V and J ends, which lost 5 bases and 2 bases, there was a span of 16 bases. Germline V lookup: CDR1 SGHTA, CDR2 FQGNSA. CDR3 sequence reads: CASSVRLDRTYEQYF. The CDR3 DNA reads TGTGCCAGCAGCGTGCGCCTGGACAGAACCTACGAGCAGTACTTC.

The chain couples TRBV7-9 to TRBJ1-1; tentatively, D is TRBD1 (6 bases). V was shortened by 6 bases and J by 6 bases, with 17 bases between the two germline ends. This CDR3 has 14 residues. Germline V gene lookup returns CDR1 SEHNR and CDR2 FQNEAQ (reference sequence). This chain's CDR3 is CASRETGSLPEAFF. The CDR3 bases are TGTGCCAGCAGAGAAACAGGGTCTCTACCTGAAGCTTTCTTT. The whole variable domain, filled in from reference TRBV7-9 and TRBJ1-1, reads DTGVSQNPRHKITKRGQNVTFRCDPISEHNRLYWYRQTLGQGPEFLTYFQNEAQLEKSRLLSDRFSAERPKGSFSTLEIQRTEQGDSAMYLCASRETGSLPEAFFGQGTRLTVV.

CDR3 amino acids: CASSFLTSGGYEQFF. CDR3 coding DNA: TGTGCCAGCAGCTTCCTGACTAGCGGGGGCTATGAGCAGTTCTTC. The chain employs TRBV7-2 and TRBJ2-1; TRBD2 matches 12 bases. This CDR3 is 15 amino acids long. Germline lookup yields CDR1 SGHTA and CDR2 FQGNSA. Trimming at V came to 3 bases and at J to 8 bases, leaving 5 bases not matched to a gene.

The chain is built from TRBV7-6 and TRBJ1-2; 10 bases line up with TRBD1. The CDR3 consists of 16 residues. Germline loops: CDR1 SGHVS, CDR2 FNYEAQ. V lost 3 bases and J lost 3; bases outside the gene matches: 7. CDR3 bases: TGTGCCAGCAGCTTCACCTCCGGGACAGGGGACTATGGCTACACCTTC. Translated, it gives CASSFTSGTGDYGYTF.

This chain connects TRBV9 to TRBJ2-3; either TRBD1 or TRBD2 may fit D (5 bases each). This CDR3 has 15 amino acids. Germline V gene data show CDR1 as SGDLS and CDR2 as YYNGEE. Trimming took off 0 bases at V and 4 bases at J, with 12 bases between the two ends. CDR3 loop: CASSVGGASADTQYF. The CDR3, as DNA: TGTGCCAGCAGCGTAGGAGGGGCCTCCGCAGATACGCAGTATTTT.

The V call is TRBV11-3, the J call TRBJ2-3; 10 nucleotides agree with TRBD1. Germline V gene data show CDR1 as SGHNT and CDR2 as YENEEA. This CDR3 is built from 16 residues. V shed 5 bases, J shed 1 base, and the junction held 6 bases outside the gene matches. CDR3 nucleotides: TGTGCCAGCAGCCCCGGACAGGGGGTGGGCACAGATACGCAGTATTTT. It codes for CASSPGQGVGTDTQYF.

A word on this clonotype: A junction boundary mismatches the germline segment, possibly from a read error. Written as DNA, the CDR3 is TGCAGCGTTGGCCGGAGGCAGACCGAAAGGGCCCTGGCATTT. Encoded protein: CSVGRRQTERALAF. The V call is TRBV29-1, the J call TRBJ1-5; D unresolved. CDR1 is SQVTM, CDR2 ANQGSEA, per germline. CDR3 length: 14 residues.

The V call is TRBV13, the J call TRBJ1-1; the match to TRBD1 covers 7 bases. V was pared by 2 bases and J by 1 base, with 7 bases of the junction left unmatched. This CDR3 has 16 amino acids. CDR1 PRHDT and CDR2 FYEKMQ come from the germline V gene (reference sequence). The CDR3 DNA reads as TGTGCCAGCAGCTTAAGGGGAAGACAGGGGAACACTGAAGCTTTCTTT. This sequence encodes CASSLRGRQGNTEAFF.

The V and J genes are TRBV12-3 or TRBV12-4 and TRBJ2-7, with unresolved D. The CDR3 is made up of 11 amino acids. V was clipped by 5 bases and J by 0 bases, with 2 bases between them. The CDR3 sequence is CASSVSYEQYF. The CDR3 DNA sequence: TGTGCCAGCAGTGTCTCCTACGAGCAGTACTTC.

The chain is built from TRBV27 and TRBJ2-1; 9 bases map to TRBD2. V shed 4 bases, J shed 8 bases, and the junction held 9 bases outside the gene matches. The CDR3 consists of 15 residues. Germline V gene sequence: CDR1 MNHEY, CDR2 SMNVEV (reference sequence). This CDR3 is CASSSAGGPRDEQFF. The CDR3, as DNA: TGTGCCAGCAGTTCAGCGGGGGGCCCTCGGGATGAGCAGTTCTTC.

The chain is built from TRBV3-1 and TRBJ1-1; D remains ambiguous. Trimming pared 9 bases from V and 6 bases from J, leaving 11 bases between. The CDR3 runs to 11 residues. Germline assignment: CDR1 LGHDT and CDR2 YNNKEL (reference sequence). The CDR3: CASPTRAEAFF. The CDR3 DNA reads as TGTGCCAGTCCGACAAGGGCTGAAGCTTTCTTT.

CDR3 protein: CSARAIADRGVADTQHF. The CDR3 DNA is TGCAGTGCTAGAGCCATAGCAGACAGGGGGGTGGCAGATACGCAGCATTTT. J is TRBJ2-3 and V is TRBV20-1; TRBD1 matches at 9 bases. The J call is uncertain, as TRBJ1-5 better fits the DNA end. This CDR3 has 17 residues. Germline lookup yields CDR1 DFQATT and CDR2 SNEGSKA (reference sequence).

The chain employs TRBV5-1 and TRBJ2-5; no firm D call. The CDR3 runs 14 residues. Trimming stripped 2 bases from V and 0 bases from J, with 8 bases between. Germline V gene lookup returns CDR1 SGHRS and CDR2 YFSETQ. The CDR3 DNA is TGCGCCAGCAGCTTCTACAGTTACCAAGAGACCCAGTACTTC. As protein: CASSFYSYQETQYF.

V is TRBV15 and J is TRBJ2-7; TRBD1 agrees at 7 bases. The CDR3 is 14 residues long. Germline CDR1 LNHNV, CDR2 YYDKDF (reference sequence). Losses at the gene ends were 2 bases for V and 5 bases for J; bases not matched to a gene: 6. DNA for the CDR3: TGTGCCACCAGCAGAAGGGGGACAGCCCACGAGCAGTACTTC. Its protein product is CATSRRGTAHEQYF.

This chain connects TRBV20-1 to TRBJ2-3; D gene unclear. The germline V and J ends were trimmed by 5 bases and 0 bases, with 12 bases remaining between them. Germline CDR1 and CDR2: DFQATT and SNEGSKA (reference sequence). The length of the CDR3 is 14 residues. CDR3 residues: CSAPSITSTDTQYF. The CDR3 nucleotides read TGCAGTGCTCCGTCTATCACTAGCACAGATACGCAGTATTTT.

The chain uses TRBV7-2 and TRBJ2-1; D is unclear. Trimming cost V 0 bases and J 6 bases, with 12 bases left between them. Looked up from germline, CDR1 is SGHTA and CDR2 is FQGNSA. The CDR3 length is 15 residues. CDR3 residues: CASSLANPSLNEQFF. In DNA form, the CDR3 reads TGTGCCAGCAGCTTAGCGAACCCGTCTCTCAATGAGCAGTTCTTC.

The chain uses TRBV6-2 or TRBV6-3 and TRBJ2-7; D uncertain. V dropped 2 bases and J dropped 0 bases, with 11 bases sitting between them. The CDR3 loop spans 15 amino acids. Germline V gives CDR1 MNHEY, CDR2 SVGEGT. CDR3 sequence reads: CASSYKEASSYEQYF. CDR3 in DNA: TGTGCCAGCAGTTACAAAGAGGCGAGCTCCTACGAGCAGTACTTC.

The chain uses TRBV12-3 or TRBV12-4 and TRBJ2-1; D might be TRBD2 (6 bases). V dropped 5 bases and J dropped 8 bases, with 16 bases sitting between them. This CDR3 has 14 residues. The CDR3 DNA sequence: TGTGCCAGCAGTGAGGACTACCTACAAGATGAGCAGTTCTTC. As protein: CASSEDYLQDEQFF.

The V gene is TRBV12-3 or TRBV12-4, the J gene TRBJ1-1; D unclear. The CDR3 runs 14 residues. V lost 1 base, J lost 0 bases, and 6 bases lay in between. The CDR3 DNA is TGTGCCAGCAGTTTAGGGCCAATGAACACTGAAGCTTTCTTT. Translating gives CASSLGPMNTEAFF.

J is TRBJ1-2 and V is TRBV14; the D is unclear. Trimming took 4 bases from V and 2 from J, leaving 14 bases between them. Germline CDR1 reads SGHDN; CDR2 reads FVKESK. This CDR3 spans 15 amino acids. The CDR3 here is CASSLLSPSNYGYTF. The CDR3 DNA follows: TGTGCCAGCAGCCTCCTGAGCCCTTCAAACTATGGCTACACCTTC.